The rows below give T cell receptor beta chains drawn from one sample of a study of T cells in Graves' hyperthyroidism and ophthalmopathy. TCRdb fed the multiplex PCR reads into MiXCR, producing one record per CDR3 protein. This table holds about 360,000 distinct CDR3 sequences, 15% to 20% found once. Sequenced: blood. These receptors came from a woman aged 18 to 35 with Graves' hyperthyroidism. Both conserved end residues are part of each CDR3. D genes are given only for firm matches. The size of a clone is reported for some rows only, either as once, few or many, or as a class for expanded clones.

>TRBV30|TRBJ1-5|many|NA
CAWSRPGQINQPQHF
TGTGCCTGGAGCCGTCCCGGACAGATCAATCAGCCCCAGCATTTT
>TRBV27|TRBJ1-5|many|NA
CASSLRSNQPQHF
TGTGCCAGCAGTTTAAGAAGCAATCAGCCCCAGCATTTT
>TRBV27|TRBJ2-2|many|NA
CASLDSGVGELFF
TGTGCCAGTCTGGACAGTGGGGTGGGGGAGCTGTTTTTT
>TRBV5-1|TRBJ2-5|NA|NA
CASSLGSRTAGETQYF
TGCGCCAGCAGCTTGGGGTCTAGGACTGCCGGTGAGACCCAGTACTTC
>TRBV6-5|TRBJ1-1|many|NA
CASRADRNTEAFF
TGTGCCAGCAGGGCTGACAGGAACACTGAAGCTTTCTTT
>TRBV10-3|TRBJ1-1|many|TRBD1
CAIRGQVGNTEAFF
TGTGCCATTAGGGGACAGGTGGGGAACACTGAAGCTTTCTTT
>TRBV19|TRBJ1-1|NA|NA
CASSIAGANTEAFF
TGTGCCAGTAGTATTGCGGGGGCGAACACTGAAGCTTTCTTT
>TRBV7-7|TRBJ2-5|many|TRBD2
CASSLGSGGQETQYF
TGTGCCAGCAGCTTAGGAAGCGGGGGACAAGAGACCCAGTACTTC
>TRBV11-3|TRBJ2-2|many|NA
CASSSSDRNTGELFF
TGTGCCAGCAGCAGTTCAGATAGGAACACCGGGGAGCTGTTTTTT
>TRBV12-3/TRBV12-4|TRBJ1-1|many|NA
CASSLAVGGAFF
TGTGCCAGCAGTTTAGCGGTAGGGGGGGCTTTCTTT
>TRBV6-2/TRBV6-3|TRBJ2-7|NA|TRBD1
CASRTFTGGEQYF
TGTGCCAGCAGAACCTTTACAGGGGGTGAGCAGTACTTC
>TRBV5-1|TRBJ1-2|many|TRBD1
CASSLRDRPNYGYTF
TGCGCCAGCAGCTTAAGGGACAGACCTAACTATGGCTACACCTTC
>TRBV18|TRBJ2-5|NA|NA
CASSPPLNGQETQYF
TGTGCCAGCTCACCACCCCTGAATGGCCAAGAGACCCAGTACTTC
>TRBV2|TRBJ1-2|many|NA
CASSEYSSAQKSYTF
TGTGCCAGCAGTGAATATTCGTCCGCCCAGAAAAGCTACACCTTC
>TRBV9|TRBJ2-5|many|NA
CASSFDPMGETQYF
TGTGCCAGCAGCTTCGACCCGATGGGGGAGACCCAGTACTTC
>TRBV12-3/TRBV12-4|TRBJ1-2|many|TRBD1
CASSLRGLRGRNGYTF
TGTGCCAGCAGTTTAAGGGGTCTCAGGGGGCGAAATGGCTACACCTTC
>TRBV30|TRBJ2-5|NA|TRBD2
CAWNRLPERGVETQYF
TGTGCCTGGAATCGTCTTCCGGAGCGGGGGGTAGAGACCCAGTACTTC
>TRBV29-1|TRBJ1-5|many|NA
CSVGGINQPQHF
TGCAGCGTTGGGGGGATAAATCAGCCCCAGCATTTT
>TRBV6-1|TRBJ2-1|NA|TRBD1
CASSKNRGPPYNEQFF
TGTGCCAGCAGTAAAAACAGGGGCCCTCCCTACAATGAGCAGTTCTTC
>TRBV7-2|TRBJ1-1|many|NA
CASSVGMNTEAFF
TGTGCCAGCAGCGTCGGGATGAACACTGAAGCTTTCTTT
>TRBV7-8|TRBJ1-1|NA|NA
CASSLVGGPGTEAFF
TGTGCCAGCAGCTTGGTCGGGGGGCCTGGCACTGAAGCTTTCTTT
>TRBV6-1|TRBJ1-5|many|NA
CASSETVQGARSQPQHF
TGTGCCAGCAGTGAGACGGTGCAAGGGGCGCGATCACAGCCCCAGCATTTT
>TRBV7-9|TRBJ2-7|many|TRBD1
CASSSPWTGGPYEQYF
TGTGCCAGCAGCTCACCCTGGACAGGGGGCCCCTACGAGCAGTACTTC
>TRBV19|TRBJ1-1|NA|NA
CASKGITEAFF
TGTGCCAGTAAAGGTATCACTGAAGCTTTCTTT
>TRBV6-1|TRBJ1-5|many|TRBD1
CASGQGRQPQHF
TGTGCCAGCGGACAGGGCCGGCAGCCCCAGCATTTT
>TRBV6-5|TRBJ2-5|many|NA
CASSYFRGKGGETQYF
TGTGCCAGCAGTTATTTCAGGGGAAAGGGGGGAGAGACCCAGTACTTC
>TRBV20-1|TRBJ2-2|many|NA
CSASASRVTGELFF
TGCAGTGCTAGTGCCTCGCGGGTAACCGGGGAGCTGTTTTTT
>TRBV28|TRBJ2-7|many|NA
CASSLIVDEQYF
TGTGCCAGCAGTTTAATTGTCGACGAGCAGTACTTC
>TRBV29-1|TRBJ2-6|many|TRBD1
CSVTGGTGANVLTF
TGCAGCGTCACAGGGGGCACTGGGGCCAACGTCCTGACTTTC
>TRBV6-2/TRBV6-3|TRBJ2-6|many|NA
CASSYSIPLFNSGANVLTF
TGTGCCAGCAGTTACTCCATCCCTCTTTTTAACTCTGGGGCCAACGTCCTGACTTTC
>TRBV6-1|TRBJ2-2|NA|NA
CASGGAGTGELFF
TGTGCCAGCGGGGGGGCGGGAACCGGGGAGCTGTTTTTT
>TRBV30|TRBJ1-5|many|TRBD1
CAWATGDNQPQHF
TGTGCCTGGGCAACAGGGGACAATCAGCCCCAGCATTTT
>TRBV12-3/TRBV12-4|TRBJ1-5|many|NA
CASSLGPYQPQHF
TGTGCCAGCAGCTTAGGACCCTATCAGCCCCAGCATTTT
>TRBV12-3/TRBV12-4|TRBJ1-3|few|NA
CASSFERPLSGNTIYF
TGTGCCAGCAGTTTTGAGAGACCCCTCTCTGGAAACACCATATATTTT
>TRBV12-3/TRBV12-4|TRBJ2-7|NA|TRBD1
CASSLLDRIWEQYF
TGTGCCAGCAGTTTACTGGACAGGATATGGGAGCAGTACTTC
>TRBV4-1|TRBJ2-7|many|NA
CASSQGRAYEQYF
TGCGCCAGCAGCCAAGGACGGGCTTACGAGCAGTACTTC
>TRBV11-2|TRBJ1-1|many|NA
CASSYDPGTEAFF
TGTGCCAGCAGCTACGACCCAGGGACTGAAGCTTTCTTT
>TRBV13|TRBJ2-4|NA|NA
CASSRGQRDIQYF
TGTGCCAGCAGCCGTGGGCAACGGGACATTCAGTACTTC
>TRBV10-3|TRBJ1-1|few|NA
CAISGREGSTEAFF
TGTGCCATCAGTGGTAGAGAGGGGTCCACTGAAGCTTTCTTT
>TRBV6-5|TRBJ1-3|many|TRBD1
CASSSAGTASGNTIYF
TGTGCCAGCAGTTCCGCCGGGACAGCCTCTGGAAACACCATATATTTT
>TRBV15|TRBJ2-7|many|TRBD1
CATRRDRISYEQYF
TGTGCCACCCGCCGGGACAGAATCTCCTACGAGCAGTACTTC
>TRBV5-6|TRBJ1-6|few|NA
CASSFPPERTYSPLHF
TGTGCCAGCAGCTTCCCTCCCGAACGGACGTATTCACCCCTCCACTTT
>TRBV12-3/TRBV12-4|TRBJ1-6|NA|TRBD1
CASSDRVSPLHF
TGTGCCAGCAGTGACAGGGTTTCACCCCTCCACTTT
>TRBV6-1|TRBJ1-6|few|NA
CASRGMVLIGNSPLHF
TGTGCCAGCAGGGGTATGGTCCTTATTGGGAATTCACCCCTCCACTTT
>TRBV10-3|TRBJ1-1|many|NA
CAISDSEAAFF
TGTGCCATCAGTGATTCCGAGGCAGCTTTCTTT
>TRBV19|TRBJ2-2|many|NA
CASRGLGTGELFF
TGTGCCAGTAGGGGCCTAGGGACCGGGGAGCTGTTTTTT